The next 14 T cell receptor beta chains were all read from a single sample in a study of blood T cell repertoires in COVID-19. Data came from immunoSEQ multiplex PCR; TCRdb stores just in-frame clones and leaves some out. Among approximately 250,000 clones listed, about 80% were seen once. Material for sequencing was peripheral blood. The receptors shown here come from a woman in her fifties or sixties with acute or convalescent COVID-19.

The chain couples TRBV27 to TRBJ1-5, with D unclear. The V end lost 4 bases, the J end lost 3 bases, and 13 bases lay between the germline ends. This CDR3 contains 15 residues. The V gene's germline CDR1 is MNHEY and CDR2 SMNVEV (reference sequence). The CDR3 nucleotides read TGTGCCAGCAGTTCCTTAGGAGGATTCAATCAGCCCCAGCATTTT. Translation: CASSSLGGFNQPQHF.

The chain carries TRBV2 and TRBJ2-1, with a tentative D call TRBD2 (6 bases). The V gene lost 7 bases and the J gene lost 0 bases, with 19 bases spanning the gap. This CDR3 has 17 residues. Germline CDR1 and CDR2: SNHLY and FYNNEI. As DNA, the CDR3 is TGTGCCAGCACCAGAAGAGGGGCGGACTACTCCTACAATGAGCAGTTCTTC. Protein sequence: CASTRRGADYSYNEQFF.

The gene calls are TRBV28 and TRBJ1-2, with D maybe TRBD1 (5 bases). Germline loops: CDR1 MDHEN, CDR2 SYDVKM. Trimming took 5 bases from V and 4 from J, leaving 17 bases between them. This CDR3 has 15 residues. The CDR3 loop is CASSGVPGMGYGYTF. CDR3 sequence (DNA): TGTGCCAGCAGTGGGGTCCCAGGGATGGGCTATGGCTACACCTTC.

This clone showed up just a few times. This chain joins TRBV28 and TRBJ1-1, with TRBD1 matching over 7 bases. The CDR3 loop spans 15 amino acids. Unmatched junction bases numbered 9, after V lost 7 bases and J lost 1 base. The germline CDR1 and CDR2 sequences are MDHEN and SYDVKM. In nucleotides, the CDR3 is TGTGCCAGCACTTTCAGGACAGGCAAGAACACTGAAGCTTTCTTT. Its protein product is CASTFRTGKNTEAFF.

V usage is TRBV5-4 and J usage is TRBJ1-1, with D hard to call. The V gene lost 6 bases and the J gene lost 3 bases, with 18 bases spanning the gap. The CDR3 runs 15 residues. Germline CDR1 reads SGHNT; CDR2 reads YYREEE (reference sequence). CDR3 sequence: CASTSTPLTDTEAFF. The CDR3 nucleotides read TGTGCCAGCACCTCGACACCTCTGACGGACACTGAAGCTTTCTTT.

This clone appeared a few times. CDR3 sequence reads: CASSLTGLAGGVEQFF. CDR3 in DNA: TGTGCCAGCAGCTTAACGGGACTAGCGGGAGGTGTTGAGCAGTTCTTC. The chain combines TRBV7-6 with TRBJ2-1; 15 bases fit TRBD2. This CDR3 is 16 amino acids long. With 2 bases clipped from V and 9 bases from J, the junction kept 5 bases outside the gene matches. Germline CDR1 reads SGHVS; CDR2 reads FNYEAQ.

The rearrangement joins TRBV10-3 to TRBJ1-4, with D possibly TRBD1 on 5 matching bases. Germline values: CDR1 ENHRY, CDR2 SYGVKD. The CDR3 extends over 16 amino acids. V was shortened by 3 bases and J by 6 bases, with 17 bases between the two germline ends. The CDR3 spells CAISDKLDRGYEKLFF. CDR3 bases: TGTGCCATCAGTGATAAGCTGGACCGGGGGTATGAAAAACTGTTTTTT.

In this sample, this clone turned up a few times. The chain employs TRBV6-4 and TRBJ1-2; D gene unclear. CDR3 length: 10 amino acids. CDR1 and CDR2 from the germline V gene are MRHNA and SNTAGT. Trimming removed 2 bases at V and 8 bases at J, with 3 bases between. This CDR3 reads CASSDVGYTF. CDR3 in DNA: TGTGCCAGCAGTGACGTAGGCTACACCTTC.

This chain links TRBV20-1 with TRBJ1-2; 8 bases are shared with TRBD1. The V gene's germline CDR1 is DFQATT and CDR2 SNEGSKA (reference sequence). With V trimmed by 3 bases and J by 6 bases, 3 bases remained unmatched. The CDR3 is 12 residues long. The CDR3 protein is CSASRQGNGYTF. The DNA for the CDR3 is TGCAGTGCTAGTCGACAGGGGAATGGCTACACCTTC.

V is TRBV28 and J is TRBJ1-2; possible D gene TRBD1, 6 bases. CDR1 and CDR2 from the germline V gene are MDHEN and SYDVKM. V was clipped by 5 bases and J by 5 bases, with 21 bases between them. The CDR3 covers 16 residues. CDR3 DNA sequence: TGTGCCAGCAGTGATATGTCAGGGGATCAAGCGTATGGCTACACCTTC. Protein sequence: CASSDMSGDQAYGYTF.

CDR3 in DNA: TGTGCCAGTACAACTAGCGGGAGTAGCAAGACCCAGTACTTC. Translation gives CASTTSGSSKTQYF. This chain links TRBV19 with TRBJ2-5, with TRBD2 matching 11 bases. Per the germline V gene, CDR1 is LNHDA and CDR2 is SQIVND (reference sequence). This CDR3 is built from 14 residues. Unmatched junction bases numbered 7, after V lost 7 bases and J lost 6 bases.

The CDR3 DNA is TGCGCCAGCAGGGAAGCGGGATCAAACTATGGCTACACCTTC. This sequence encodes CASREAGSNYGYTF. This chain connects TRBV5-1 to TRBJ1-2, with D uncertain. The CDR3 loop spans 14 amino acids. The V end was cut by 5 bases, the J end by 2 bases, with 13 bases between. Germline-derived CDR1 and CDR2 are SGHRS and YFSETQ.

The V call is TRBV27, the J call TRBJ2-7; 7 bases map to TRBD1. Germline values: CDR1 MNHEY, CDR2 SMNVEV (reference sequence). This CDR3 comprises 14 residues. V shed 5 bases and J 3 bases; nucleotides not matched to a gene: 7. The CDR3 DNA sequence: TGTGCCAGCAGTCCTACCGGGACAGACTACGAGCAGTACTTC. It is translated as CASSPTGTDYEQYF.

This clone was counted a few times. The CDR3 loop reads CASGSGVLYEQYF. For the CDR3, the DNA is TGTGCCAGCGGCAGCGGGGTCCTCTACGAGCAGTACTTC. J is TRBJ2-7 and V is TRBV3-1 (or the pseudogene TRBV3-2); 7 bases are shared with TRBD2. This CDR3 spans 13 amino acids. Trimming removed 8 bases from V and 3 bases from J; junction bases left unmatched: 7. Germline values: CDR1 LGHDT, CDR2 YNNKEL (reference sequence).